A selection of T cell receptor beta chains follows, all from one sample in a study of beta chain features in type 1 diabetes. Repertoires were generated with immunoSEQ multiplex PCR, while TCRdb's copy carries only in-frame clones and drops some. The table includes approximately 270,000 clones, approximately 15% detected once. Sequencing was performed on naive CD4+ T cells from blood. The receptors derive from a man aged 25 to 40 with type 1 diabetes. Both conserved end residues are part of each CDR3. A D gene is named only where the DNA matches it firmly. Size is omitted from some rows. Given values are once, few, many or a class for expanded clones.

V gene	D gene	J gene	clone size	CDR3 DNA	CDR3 protein
TRBV29-1	NA	TRBJ1-3	NA	TGCGGAGTCCGGGAGGCTGGAAACACCATATATTTT	CGVREAGNTIYF
TRBV19	TRBD2	TRBJ2-3	few	TGTGCCAGTAGAACGGGACTAGCGGATACGCAGTATTTT	CASRTGLADTQYF
TRBV6-1	TRBD1	TRBJ1-2	few	TGTGCCAGCAGTGGGGTGGGACAGGGTGGCTACACCTTC	CASSGVGQGGYTF
TRBV29-1	NA	TRBJ1-5	few	TGCAGCGTTGATACAGCTCAAGGGCCCCAGCATTTT	CSVDTAQGPQHF
TRBV15	TRBD1	TRBJ2-5	few	TGTGCCACCAGCAGAGATCGGACAGGCCAAGAGACCCAGTACTTC	CATSRDRTGQETQYF
TRBV9	TRBD1	TRBJ1-4	few	TGTGCCAGCAGCGTGGGACAGGGAAACGAAAAACTGTTTTTT	CASSVGQGNEKLFF
TRBV19	TRBD1	TRBJ1-1	few	TGTGCCAGTGGACGCCAGGGGGCCGAGACTGAAGCTTTCTTT	CASGRQGAETEAFF
TRBV15	TRBD1	TRBJ2-7	few	TGTGCCACCAGCAGAACAGGGGGCATCACCTACGAGCAGTACTTC	CATSRTGGITYEQYF
TRBV7-9	TRBD1	TRBJ2-7	few	TGTGCCAGCAGCTGGACAGGGGGCAAGTACGAGCAGTACTTC	CASSWTGGKYEQYF
TRBV10-3	TRBD1	TRBJ1-2	NA	TGTGCCATCAGTGAGGGACAGGGCTTCTTTTATGGCTACACCTTC	CAISEGQGFFYGYTF